The present T cell receptor beta chain was sequenced within a study of T cells after yellow fever vaccination. The study's findings and limits: Clones from primary vaccination mostly reappeared after the booster (roughly 95% CD4, around 90% CD8). A weaker secondary response peaked on day 5, the primary on day 15.

MiXCR, applied by TCRdb to the 5' RACE reads, yields one record per CDR3 protein. The table includes about 320,000 distinct CDR3 sequences, 3.5% to 4.5% detected once. Looked up from germline, CDR1 is SEHNR and CDR2 is FQNEAQ (reference sequence). The V end was cut by 1 base, the J end by 0 bases, with 16 bases between. The CDR3 totals 19 residues. This clonotype has more than one count but fewer than ten. As yet, its antigen is unknown. The clonotype was recovered from a man between 18 and 29 years old who received the YFV17D yellow fever vaccine. This chain links TRBV7-9 with TRBJ1-6, with D possibly being TRBD1 (5 bases). Here the sequenced sample was PBMCs, taken 15 days after the yellow fever booster vaccination. The CDR3 sequence: CASSLVLDIFSSYNSPLHF. Written as DNA, the CDR3 is TGTGCCAGCAGCTTAGTCCTGGACATCTTTAGCTCCTATAATTCACCCCTCCACTTT.